Shown below are 19 T cell receptor beta chains from a single sample sequenced in a study of shared clonotypes between healthy human individuals. The protocol was immunoSEQ multiplex PCR, while the TCRdb copy is restricted to in-frame clones and leaves out a portion. The sample carries over 2 million clones, roughly 94% recorded once. Terminally differentiated effector memory CD45RA+ cells were left out of the naive CD8 fraction, which was CD45RO-negative and positively selected for CCR7. The sample consisted of naive CD8+ T cells sorted from blood. The receptors were sampled from a man aged 18-30 years in good health.

The chain employs TRBV28 and TRBJ1-4, with TRBD1 matching 7 bases. After removal of 6 bases from V and 11 bases from J, the junction contained 9 bases not matched to a gene. The CDR3 extends over 13 amino acids. In germline, CDR1 is MDHEN, CDR2 SYDVKM. For the CDR3, the DNA is TGTGCCAGCAGGTCGGAGGGGGCGGGCAAACTGTTTTTT. Amino acid sequence: CASRSEGAGKLFF.

The V gene is TRBV28, the J gene TRBJ2-7; 7 nucleotides line up with TRBD1. CDR1 is MDHEN, CDR2 SYDVKM, per germline. The CDR3 spans 14 residues. V lost 1 base, J lost 5 bases, and 5 bases stayed unmatched. The CDR3, as DNA: TGTGCCAGCAGTTTATTTGGACAGGTTAACGAGCAGTACTTC. It yields the protein CASSLFGQVNEQYF.

The chain joins TRBV7-9 to TRBJ2-1; 10 bases are shared with TRBD1. Germline trimming cut 4 bases from V and 4 bases from J; bases unmatched to any gene: 7. CDR1 is SEHNR and CDR2 is FQNEAQ in the germline V gene (reference sequence). The CDR3 loop spans 16 amino acids. The chain's CDR3 is CASSSVMGQGYNEQFF. The CDR3 region has the DNA TGTGCCAGCAGCTCGGTAATGGGACAGGGGTACAATGAGCAGTTCTTC.

V gene TRBV15 combines with J gene TRBJ1-1; D is ambiguous. V was pared by 1 base and J by 0 bases, with 9 bases between. This CDR3 is 15 amino acids long. Germline CDR1 is LNHNV and CDR2 is YYDKDF (reference sequence). CDR3 loop: CATSRGLAMNTEAFF. In DNA form, the CDR3 reads TGTGCCACCAGCAGAGGGCTGGCCATGAACACTGAAGCTTTCTTT.

The chain is built from TRBV7-9 and TRBJ2-7, with 8 bases matching TRBD2. The J segment lost 4 bases and the V segment lost 5 bases, leaving 7 bases of the junction unmatched. The CDR3 spans 14 residues. The germline CDR1 and CDR2 sequences are SEHNR and FQNEAQ (reference sequence). CDR3: CASSDGLAPYEQYF. CDR3 nucleotide sequence: TGTGCCAGCAGCGATGGACTAGCTCCGTACGAGCAGTACTTC. Supplemented by reference TRBV7-9 and TRBJ2-7, the full variable domain reads DTGVSQNPRHKITKRGQNVTFRCDPISEHNRLYWYRQTLGQGPEFLTYFQNEAQLEKSRLLSDRFSAERPKGSFSTLEIQRTEQGDSAMYLCASSDGLAPYEQYFGPGTRLTVT.

This clone has just one count. The V call is TRBV6-6, the J call TRBJ1-4; D might be TRBD1 (6 bases). Trimming took off 3 bases at V and 7 bases at J, with 12 bases between the two ends. This CDR3 comprises 14 residues. Germline V CDR1 and CDR2: MNHNY, SVGAGI (reference sequence). CDR3 nucleotide sequence: TGTGCCAGCAGTTATGGCGGGGGCGTTGAAAAACTGTTTTTT. Its protein product is CASSYGGGVEKLFF.

The chain recombines TRBV29-1 with TRBJ2-7; D is possibly TRBD2 (5 bases). This CDR3 is 14 amino acids long. The germline V and J ends were trimmed by 3 bases and 1 base, with 13 bases remaining between them. Germline loops: CDR1 SQVTM, CDR2 ANQGSEA. The CDR3 spells CSVDGPGGSYEQYF. As DNA, the CDR3 is TGCAGCGTTGACGGGCCAGGAGGTTCCTACGAGCAGTACTTC.

V is TRBV29-1 and J is TRBJ2-5; 8 bases are shared with TRBD1. The CDR3 has 16 residues. V shed 1 base and J 5 bases; nucleotides not matched to a gene: 12. Germline values: CDR1 SQVTM, CDR2 ANQGSEA. CDR3 sequence (DNA): TGCAGCGTTGAAGGAGTAGGGGCAGGGGGCCGGGAGACCCAGTACTTC. This encodes CSVEGVGAGGRETQYF. Full variable domain (missing parts from reference TRBV29-1 and TRBJ2-5): SAVISQKPSRDICQRGTSLTIQCQVDSQVTMMFWYRQQPGQSLTLIATANQGSEATYESGFVIDKFPISRPNLTFSTLTVSNMSPEDSSIYLCSVEGVGAGGRETQYFGPGTRLLVL.

Only one count was recorded for this clone. The chain combines TRBV7-9 with TRBJ2-1; a weak D match, TRBD2 (5 bases). Germline lookup yields CDR1 SEHNR and CDR2 FQNEAQ (reference sequence). The CDR3 runs to 13 residues. V shed 3 bases and J shed 6 bases, with 9 bases lying between them. CDR3 amino acids: CASSFQAANEQFF. The CDR3 region has the DNA TGTGCCAGCAGCTTCCAAGCGGCCAATGAGCAGTTCTTC.

The chain joins TRBV29-1 to TRBJ2-7, with a tentative D call TRBD1 (5 bases). The CDR3 is made up of 13 amino acids. V dropped 6 bases and J dropped 2 bases, with 14 bases sitting between them. Germline values: CDR1 SQVTM, CDR2 ANQGSEA. CDR3 in DNA: TGCAGCGTACAGGATACCCACACCTACGAGCAGTACTTC. It translates to CSVQDTHTYEQYF.

This chain links TRBV11-2 with TRBJ2-1; 9 positions agree with TRBD2. Losses at the gene ends were 2 bases for V and 7 bases for J; bases not matched to a gene: 6. The CDR3 is made up of 15 amino acids. Germline V CDR1 and CDR2: SGHAT, FQNNGV. The CDR3 DNA sequence: TGTGCCAGCAGCTTACGACTAGCGGAGATTAATGAGCAGTTCTTC. This sequence encodes CASSLRLAEINEQFF.

The gene calls are TRBV29-1 and TRBJ2-3; D may match TRBD1 or TRBD2 (5 bases each). The CDR3 covers 14 residues. Trimming took 0 bases from V and 4 from J, leaving 11 bases between them. Germline CDR1 is SQVTM and CDR2 is ANQGSEA. Here the CDR3 DNA reads TGCAGCGTTGAAGAAGGACACGGGGCAGATACGCAGTATTTT. Its translation: CSVEEGHGADTQYF.

This chain uses TRBV7-9 with TRBJ2-7, with a weak D call TRBD2 (5 bases). V was cut by 5 bases and J by 4 bases, with 9 bases left in between. CDR3 size: 12 residues. Germline V gene data show CDR1 as SEHNR and CDR2 as FQNEAQ (reference sequence). CDR3 in amino acids: CASSREHYEQYF. Here the CDR3 DNA reads TGTGCCAGCAGCAGGGAGCATTACGAGCAGTACTTC.

The rearrangement joins TRBV18 to TRBJ2-5; the D gene is possibly TRBD2 (7 bases). Trimming pared 3 bases from V and 5 bases from J, leaving 19 bases between. The CDR3 runs to 16 residues. The germline V gene has CDR1 KGHSH and CDR2 LQKENI. As DNA, the CDR3 is TGTGCCAGCTCACCCCCAGGGGAGGGCTTTACGGAGACCCAGTACTTC. Protein sequence: CASSPPGEGFTETQYF.

The rearrangement joins TRBV4-2 to TRBJ2-7, with a possible D match to TRBD1 (8 bases). Trimming removed 3 bases from V and 4 bases from J, with 13 bases in between. There are 14 residues in the CDR3. Germline CDR1 is LGHNA and CDR2 is YNFKEQ. The CDR3 loop is CASSQTGEGYEQYF. The CDR3 region has the DNA TGTGCCAGCAGCCAGACAGGGGAGGGTTACGAGCAGTACTTC.

The CDR3 DNA reads TGTGCCAGCAGTCGGGCCAGGGAAAGCAATCAGCCCCAGCATTTT. Protein: CASSRARESNQPQHF. This chain links TRBV6-6 with TRBJ1-5, with TRBD1 as a possible D gene (5 bases). Looked up from germline, CDR1 is MNHNY and CDR2 is SVGAGI (reference sequence). The CDR3 has 15 amino acids. V dropped 5 bases and J dropped 1 base, with 12 bases sitting between them.

The chain combines TRBV6-5 with TRBJ2-2; D is ambiguous. Germline loops: CDR1 MNHEY, CDR2 SVGAGI. The CDR3 loop spans 14 amino acids. The V end was cut by 1 base, the J end by 7 bases, with 10 bases between. The CDR3 region is CASSYFSVDGELFF. In nucleotides, the CDR3 is TGTGCCAGCAGTTACTTTTCGGTCGACGGGGAGCTGTTTTTT.

The chain recombines TRBV5-6 with TRBJ1-1; a possible D gene is TRBD1 (6 bases). The CDR3 is made up of 14 amino acids. Germline V gene data show CDR1 as SGHDT and CDR2 as YYEEEE. Between the trimmed V and J ends, which lost 4 bases and 4 bases, there was a span of 14 bases. The CDR3 coding sequence is TGTGCCAGCAGCCTTCACGGGGGGCTCACTGAAGCTTTCTTT. Translated, it gives CASSLHGGLTEAFF.

The V gene is TRBV7-9, the J gene TRBJ2-2; tentatively, D is TRBD2 (5 bases). V was shortened by 5 bases and J by 1 base, with 14 bases between the two germline ends. This CDR3 spans 16 amino acids. Germline CDR1 is SEHNR and CDR2 is FQNEAQ (reference sequence). CDR3 nucleotide sequence: TGTGCCAGCAGCCGCAATGACGGGGAGAACACCGGGGAGCTGTTTTTT. This translates into CASSRNDGENTGELFF.